The rows below give T cell receptor beta chains drawn from one sample of a study of OX40 agonist ivuxolimab in advanced cancers. Libraries were prepared by immunoSEQ multiplex PCR; TCRdb keeps only in-frame clonotypes and omits some of them. The table lists about 100,000 clones, 86% of them singletons. This material consisted of CD4+ or CD8+ T cells sorted from blood, taken in a trial of the OX40 agonist ivuxolimab. The receptor set was obtained from an adult with an advanced solid tumor such as melanoma, head and neck, liver or kidney cancer. Both conserved end residues are part of each CDR3. D genes are given only for firm matches. A clone size is listed for some rows: how often the clone was seen (once, few, many), or a class if it is expanded.

d_call	j_call	v_call	clone_size	cdr3_nt	cdr3_aa
-	TRBJ2-6	TRBV19	-	TGTGCCAGTAGTATAGATTCCGGAGCTGGGGCCAACGTCCTGACTTTC	CASSIDSGAGANVLTF
TRBD1	TRBJ1-6	TRBV6-5	-	TGTGCCAGCAGCACTACAGGGGGAGATAATTCACCCCTCCACTTT	CASSTTGGDNSPLHF
-	TRBJ2-2	TRBV6-1	-	TGTGCCAGCACAGGGGTCGTAACCGGGGAGCTGTTTTTT	CASTGVVTGELFF
-	TRBJ1-1	TRBV9	few	TGTGCCAGCAGCGTCACCGGGAACACTGAAGCTTTCTTT	CASSVTGNTEAFF
TRBD2	TRBJ2-1	TRBV2	-	TGTGCCAGCAAAGAGAGCGGGGGGACCTACAATGAGCAGTTCTTC	CASKESGGTYNEQFF
-	TRBJ2-2	TRBV5-1	-	TGCGCCAGCAGCGCCGGGATTTTTAACACCGGGGAGCTGTTTTTT	CASSAGIFNTGELFF
-	TRBJ2-7	TRBV29-1	-	TGCAGCGTTGTGGGGACTTCAGCTACGAGGCAGTACTTC	CSVVGTSATRQYF
-	TRBJ1-1	TRBV12-5	once	TGTGCTAGTTCGGACACTCACACTGAAGCTTTCTTT	CASSDTHTEAFF
TRBD2	TRBJ2-1	TRBV9	-	TGTGCCAGCAGCGCCTATAGCGGGAGCGGCGATGAGCAGTTCTTC	CASSAYSGSGDEQFF
-	TRBJ2-3	TRBV5-6	-	TGTGCCAGCAGCTTGGTCACAGATACGCAGTATTTT	CASSLVTDTQYF
TRBD1	TRBJ1-1	TRBV7-9	-	TGTGCCAGCAGCTTACGAACAGGGGGCATGTCTGAAGCTTTCTTT	CASSLRTGGMSEAFF
-	TRBJ2-1	TRBV30	-	TGTGCCTGGAGTTTAACGACAGGGAGGTCGAGTGAGCAGTTCTTC	CAWSLTTGRSSEQFF
-	TRBJ1-2	TRBV29-1	-	TGCAGCGTTGAACCCCCCTTTCGGGGATTGCTATATGGGTCGTATGGCTACACCTTC	CSVEPPFRGLLYGSYGYTF
-	TRBJ1-1	TRBV5-6	-	TGTGCCAGCAGCTTGGATGCAGGGGCCAACACTGAAGCTTTCTTT	CASSLDAGANTEAFF
-	TRBJ1-1	TRBV15	-	TGTGCCACCAGCAGAGATCTTTGGGGCTACACTGAAGCTTTCTTT	CATSRDLWGYTEAFF
-	TRBJ1-2	TRBV7-8	-	TGTGCCAGCAGATCAGCCGGGACACCGGGCCCCTATGGCTACACCTTC	CASRSAGTPGPYGYTF
-	TRBJ2-3	TRBV29-1	few	TGCAGCGTTGACAGCACAGATACGCAGTATTTT	CSVDSTDTQYF
TRBD1	TRBJ1-1	TRBV30	-	TGTGCCTGGGGACAGGGGGCTGAAGCTTTCTTT	CAWGQGAEAFF
TRBD2	TRBJ2-1	TRBV7-9	-	TGTGCCAGCAGCTTACCGTCTAGCGGGTCCGGGTACAATGAGCAGTTCTTC	CASSLPSSGSGYNEQFF
TRBD1	TRBJ2-7	TRBV6-1	-	TGTGCCAGCACAACCGGGACAGGGGGCAAATACGAGCAGTACTTC	CASTTGTGGKYEQYF
TRBD1	TRBJ1-2	TRBV2	once	TGTGCCAGCGCCTCCGGGACAGGGGGCGGCTATGGCTACACCTTC	CASASGTGGGYGYTF
TRBD1	TRBJ2-1	TRBV5-1	many	TGCGCCAGCAGCTCACTATCCGGGACAGGGCTCGGGGGTGAGCAGTTCTTC	CASSSLSGTGLGGEQFF
TRBD2	TRBJ2-1	TRBV19	-	TGTGCCAGTAGTAGAAGAACCCTGGGACTAGCGGATAACAATGAGCAGTTCTTC	CASSRRTLGLADNNEQFF
-	TRBJ1-1	TRBV7-9	-	TGTGCCAGCAGCTTACGTTCGGGTACGGTAGCTTTCTTT	CASSLRSGTVAFF
-	TRBJ1-4	TRBV7-2	-	TGTGCCAGCAGCTTATGGAGCGTCGGAACTAATGAAAAACTGTTTTTT	CASSLWSVGTNEKLFF
TRBD1	TRBJ2-1	TRBV7-2	-	TGTGCCAGCAGCTTGACAGGGGGCTCCTACAATGAGCAGTTCTTC	CASSLTGGSYNEQFF
-	TRBJ1-5	TRBV18	-	TGTGCCAGCTCACCACGAGACCAGGGGCCCCAGCATTTT	CASSPRDQGPQHF
TRBD2	TRBJ2-7	TRBV6-5	-	TGTACCAGCAGTTACTCTAGCGGAGGAGGGTACGAGCAGTACTTC	CTSSYSSGGGYEQYF
-	TRBJ2-7	TRBV9	-	TGTGCCAGCAGCGGACAAAGCGAGGGGCTTTACGAGCAGTACTTC	CASSGQSEGLYEQYF
-	TRBJ2-2	TRBV7-9	-	TGTGCCAGCAGCCGTAGACAGGCGAACACCGGGGAGCTGTTTTTT	CASSRRQANTGELFF
-	TRBJ1-2	TRBV19	-	TGTGCCAGTAGTATCACCTCGGGGGAAGCCTATGGCTACACCTTC	CASSITSGEAYGYTF
TRBD1	TRBJ1-2	TRBV13	-	TGTGCCAGCAGCTTGGGGACAGGGAGGGGCTATGGCTACACCTTC	CASSLGTGRGYGYTF
-	TRBJ2-2	TRBV6-6	-	TGTGCCAGCAGGGACACGGCGAACACCGGGGAGCTGTTTTTT	CASRDTANTGELFF
-	TRBJ1-1	TRBV6-1	-	TGTGCCAGCAGGCAGTCTAACACTGAAGCTTTCTTT	CASRQSNTEAFF
-	TRBJ2-3	TRBV7-7	-	TGTGCTAGCAGCTTAGCGTCCACAGATACGCAGTATTTT	CASSLASTDTQYF
TRBD1	TRBJ1-1	TRBV11-2	-	TGTGCCAGCAGCTTAAGTAGACAGGGAACTGAAGCTTTCTTT	CASSLSRQGTEAFF
TRBD1	TRBJ1-6	TRBV5-5	-	TGTGCCAGCATGGCAGGGGGCCCGGCGGCGGGTTCACCCCTCCACTTT	CASMAGGPAAGSPLHF
-	TRBJ2-1	TRBV18	-	TGTGCCAGCTCACCAGGTTTGTTCGTTTCTAATGAGCAGTTCTTC	CASSPGLFVSNEQFF
TRBD2	TRBJ2-3	TRBV5-4	-	TGTGCCAGCAGCCCGGGGACTACCTATACGCAGTATTTT	CASSPGTTYTQYF
-	TRBJ2-2	TRBV6-1	few	TGTGCCAGCAGTGCGGGAGTAGACACCGGGGAGCTGTTTTTT	CASSAGVDTGELFF
-	TRBJ2-3	TRBV7-9	-	TGTGCCAGCAGCCACCTCGTGAGTACAGATACGCAGTATTTT	CASSHLVSTDTQYF
-	TRBJ1-2	TRBV7-8	-	TGTGCCAGCAGCTTAACAGATCTAACTAACTATGGCTACACCTTC	CASSLTDLTNYGYTF
TRBD2	TRBJ2-5	TRBV7-6	-	TGTGCCAGCAGCACCGCGGGGGGACGAGAGACCCAGTACTTC	CASSTAGGRETQYF
TRBD1	TRBJ1-2	TRBV7-9	few	TGTGCCAGCAGCGCGGGACGGGACAGAGGAGGGTCGGGCTACACCTTC	CASSAGRDRGGSGYTF
-	TRBJ1-2	TRBV2	-	TGTGCCAGCAGTGCCCCACGGGGAGCCTATGGCTACACCTTC	CASSAPRGAYGYTF
TRBD2	TRBJ2-1	TRBV19	-	TGTGCCAGTACCCACGGGACTAGCGGGAGTATAGGGTTCTACAATGAGCAGTTCTTC	CASTHGTSGSIGFYNEQFF
TRBD1	TRBJ2-5	TRBV5-1	-	TGCGCCAGCAGCTTGGTTACAGGGGAACAAGAGACCCAGTACTTC	CASSLVTGEQETQYF
-	TRBJ1-1	TRBV7-9	-	TGTGCCAGCAGCCCCCGACAGAAAATGAACACTGAAGCTTTCTTT	CASSPRQKMNTEAFF
-	TRBJ1-1	TRBV18	-	TGTGCCAGCTCTGAGGCCCCGGGACCGAACACTGAAGCTTTCTTT	CASSEAPGPNTEAFF
-	TRBJ1-1	TRBV5-1	-	TGCGCCAGCAGCTTGTCAGGGGAGACTGAAGCTTTCTTT	CASSLSGETEAFF
-	TRBJ2-1	TRBV7-2	-	TGTGCCAGCAGCTTAGGACTCCGCCTCCACAATGAGCAGTTCTTC	CASSLGLRLHNEQFF
-	TRBJ2-6	TRBV18	-	TGTGCCAGCTCACCAGGAGCCCGCTCTGGGGCCAACGTCCTGACTTTC	CASSPGARSGANVLTF
-	TRBJ2-6	TRBV5-1	-	TGCGCCAGCAGCTTCCAGGGTCCCTCTGGGGCCAACGTCCTGACTTTC	CASSFQGPSGANVLTF
-	TRBJ1-1	TRBV7-2	-	TGTGCCAGCAGCTTAATTCAGTGGGGTCGGAACACTGAAGCTTTCTTT	CASSLIQWGRNTEAFF